These 11 T cell receptor beta chains were all obtained from the same sample, sequenced in a study of blood T cell repertoires in COVID-19. The repertoire was sequenced with immunoSEQ multiplex PCR; TCRdb's copy has only in-frame clones and lacks some. Among about 230,000 clones, 85% to 90% were seen once, and the ten largest hold less than 3.5%. The sample taken for sequencing was peripheral blood. The origin of the receptors is a man aged 25 to 45 with COVID-19, enrolled during active disease.

The rearrangement uses TRBV6-4 and TRBJ1-2; perhaps TRBD1 as D (5 bases). V dropped 7 bases and J dropped 4 bases, with 16 bases sitting between them. The CDR3 covers 14 residues. Per germline, CDR1 MRHNA and CDR2 SNTAGT. The CDR3: CASKRQGESYGYTF. CDR3 DNA: TGTGCCAGCAAGAGGCAGGGCGAAAGCTATGGCTACACCTTC.

This chain uses TRBV28 with TRBJ1-5, with 9 nucleotides matching TRBD1. Per germline, CDR1 MDHEN and CDR2 SYDVKM. The J segment lost 2 bases and the V segment lost 2 bases, leaving 7 bases of the junction unmatched. The CDR3 length is 17 residues. CDR3 bases: TGTGCCAGCAGTTTAGTTTTCGGGACAGGGCGCAATCAGCCCCAGCATTTT. Protein: CASSLVFGTGRNQPQHF.

The CDR3 loop is CASRPSRSGTGYHQPQHF. In DNA, the CDR3 is TGTGCCAGCAGGCCATCCCGGTCCGGGACAGGGTACCATCAGCCCCAGCATTTT. The chain links TRBV27 to TRBJ1-5; 9 bases are shared with TRBD1. The CDR3 is 18 amino acids. Germline V gene lookup returns CDR1 MNHEY and CDR2 SMNVEV (reference sequence). Unmatched junction bases numbered 17, after V lost 6 bases and J lost 5 bases.

The genes are TRBV12-3 or TRBV12-4 and TRBJ1-1; D is ambiguous. Trimming left V 3 bases short and J 1 base short, with 6 bases between. The CDR3 runs 13 residues. In DNA form, the CDR3 reads TGTGCCAGCAGTTTGTATAAGAACACTGAAGCTTTCTTT. Its translation is CASSLYKNTEAFF.

This clone was picked up one time. The V call is TRBV5-1, the J call TRBJ1-1; 12 bases are shared with TRBD1. Germline values: CDR1 SGHRS, CDR2 YFSETQ. This CDR3 is built from 15 residues. The ends lost 3 bases at V and 5 bases at J; junction bases unmatched: 5. This chain's CDR3 is CASSYKGQGATEAFF. Here the CDR3 DNA reads TGCGCCAGCAGCTATAAGGGACAGGGGGCAACTGAAGCTTTCTTT.

The V gene is TRBV7-8, the J gene TRBJ1-5; 7 bases align to TRBD1. The length of the CDR3 is 15 residues. Germline V gives CDR1 SGHVS, CDR2 FQNEAQ. Unmatched junction bases numbered 4, after V lost 1 base and J lost 4 bases. This CDR3 reads CASSLGGTANQPQHF. The CDR3 DNA follows: TGTGCCAGCAGCTTAGGTGGGACAGCGAATCAGCCCCAGCATTTT.

The chain combines TRBV12-2 with TRBJ1-2; the DNA was not compared with TRBD1, the D call given in the table. TRBV12-2 is a documented pseudogene. This CDR3 is built from 17 residues. CDR3 sequence reads: CASRLAATGVGAGGYTF. CDR3 DNA: TGTGCAAGTCGCTTAGCGGCGACAGGGGTGGGAGCGGGTGGCTACACCTTC.

Points on this clone: The same CDR3 can be traced to other DNA sequences in this sample. V is TRBV2 and J is TRBJ1-1; D is undetermined. V was shortened by 8 bases and J by 0 bases, with 10 bases between the two germline ends. Germline V gene data show CDR1 as SNHLY and CDR2 as FYNNEI. The CDR3 runs to 13 residues. CDR3 nucleotides: TGTGCCAGCTCACCAGGCATGAACACTGAAGCTTTCTTT. Translation: CASSPGMNTEAFF.

The V call is TRBV5-6, the J call TRBJ2-2, with D possibly being TRBD1 (5 bases). This CDR3 has 17 amino acids. Trimming removed 4 bases at V and 4 bases at J, with 20 bases between. Germline CDR1 is SGHDT and CDR2 is YYEEEE. The CDR3 nucleotides are TGTGCCAGCAGCGGCCTACCCCTTACAGGATTCACCGGGGAGCTGTTTTTT. Its translation is CASSGLPLTGFTGELFF.

The chain uses TRBV2 and TRBJ1-5; the match to TRBD1 covers 11 bases. CDR1 SNHLY and CDR2 FYNNEI come from the germline V gene. The CDR3 loop spans 14 amino acids. With V trimmed by 4 bases and J by 7 bases, 3 bases remained unmatched. The CDR3 bases are TGTGCCAGCAGTGGGACAGGGGGCTACCAGCCCCAGCATTTT. Protein: CASSGTGGYQPQHF.

The J gene is TRBJ1-2, the V gene TRBV6-2 or TRBV6-3; 8 bases agree with TRBD1. This CDR3 contains 12 residues. Trimming removed 5 bases from V and 6 bases from J; junction bases left unmatched: 2. Per germline, CDR1 MNHEY and CDR2 SVGEGT. The CDR3 DNA reads TGTGCCAGCAGTGGACAGGGTGATGGCTACACCTTC. It translates to CASSGQGDGYTF.